Listed below are T cell receptor beta chains from one sample, sequenced in a study of blood T cell repertoires in COVID-19. The repertoire was sequenced with immunoSEQ multiplex PCR; TCRdb's copy has only in-frame clones and lacks some. The sample lists some 170,000 clones, around four fifths occurring once. Sequencing was performed on peripheral blood. The receptor set was obtained from a man in his sixties or seventies with acute or convalescent COVID-19. Each CDR3 is given with its conserved first and last residue. A D gene is named only where the DNA matches it firmly. A row's size may be missing; if present it is once, few, many or a size class.

>TRBD1|-|TRBJ2-2|TRBV28
TGTGCCAGCAGCCGGACAGGGGGCATCGGGGAGCTGTTTTTT
CASSRTGGIGELFF
>-|few|TRBJ1-5|TRBV4-3
TGCGCCAGCAGCCAAGATCTTCGTCAGCCCCAGCATTTT
CASSQDLRQPQHF
>TRBD1|-|TRBJ1-5|TRBV19
TGTGCCAGTAGCGCAGGGGGCTTGGATCAGCCCCAGCATTTT
CASSAGGLDQPQHF
>-|-|TRBJ2-7|TRBV21-1
TGTGCCAGCAGCAAAGATGAGGGGACTAGCGGGTCTTTCTACGAGCAGTACTTC
CASSKDEGTSGSFYEQYF
>TRBD2|-|TRBJ2-3|TRBV11-3
TGTGCCAGCAGCTTAGGTCGGGGACTAGCGGGGGGGCAAGATACGCAGTATTTT
CASSLGRGLAGGQDTQYF
>-|-|TRBJ1-3|TRBV11-2
TGTGCCAGCAGCTTAGCCACGGTTGGAAACACCATATATTTT
CASSLATVGNTIYF
>TRBD2|once|TRBJ2-3|TRBV15
TGTGCCACCAGCACGCGGGAGGGAAATCCCAACACAGATACGCAGTATTTT
CATSTREGNPNTDTQYF
>TRBD2|-|TRBJ2-7|TRBV7-2
TGTGCCAGCAGCTTAGCGTTACTAGCGACCTACGAGCAGTACTTC
CASSLALLATYEQYF
>-|once|TRBJ2-7|TRBV19
TGTGCCAGTAGTCCGGGGGGGGACAGAGGTCGCGAGCAGTACTTC
CASSPGGDRGREQYF
>-|-|TRBJ1-1|TRBV5-1
TGCGCCAGCAGCTTGGCCTTAGACAAGAACACTGAAGCTTTCTTT
CASSLALDKNTEAFF
>TRBD1|-|TRBJ1-1|TRBV5-8
TGTGCCAGCAGCCGAGACAGGGGAGGCAACACTGAAGCTTTCTTT
CASSRDRGGNTEAFF
>-|-|TRBJ1-2|TRBV7-9
TGTGCCAGCAGCTTCGCGGACTATGGCTACACCTTC
CASSFADYGYTF
>TRBD1|-|TRBJ2-7|TRBV11-3
TGTGCCAGCAGCTTTCACGGACAGGTAGGCTACGAGCAGTACTTC
CASSFHGQVGYEQYF
>-|-|TRBJ1-1|TRBV7-2
TGTGCCAGCAGCTCAAACTCAGGGTCCACTGAAGCTTTCTTT
CASSSNSGSTEAFF
>TRBD2|-|TRBJ2-1|TRBV19
TGTGCCAGTGGAGCGGGGCCTTACAATGAGCAGTTCTTC
CASGAGPYNEQFF
>-|few|TRBJ2-4|TRBV27
TGTGCCAGCAGTTTAAGCGGGCCATATAAAAACATTCAGTACTTC
CASSLSGPYKNIQYF
>-|-|TRBJ2-2|TRBV7-3
TGTGCCAGCAGCTCCGACAGGAACACCGGGGAGCTGTTTTTT
CASSSDRNTGELFF
>TRBD1|-|TRBJ2-6|TRBV5-1
TGCGCCAGCAGCACTGGGACAGCTGGGGCCAACGTCCTGACTTTC
CASSTGTAGANVLTF
>TRBD1|few|TRBJ1-2|TRBV11-1
TGTGCCAGCAGCCAGGGACAGGGGAACTATGGCTACACCTTC
CASSQGQGNYGYTF